The 9 T cell receptor beta chains given below trace back to one sample, sequenced in a study of technical replicates of blood from a handful of donors. Measured with immunoSEQ multiplex PCR; TCRdb has only the in-frame clones, and not every one. The table includes 70,000 to 95,000 clones, roughly 94% detected once. The sequenced sample was T cells isolated from PBMCs. Receptors were obtained from a human donor in good health.

The genes are TRBV19 and TRBJ1-4; tentatively, D is TRBD1 (6 bases). Per germline, CDR1 LNHDA and CDR2 SQIVND (reference sequence). The CDR3 contains 15 residues. With 4 bases removed from V and 3 bases from J, the gap between germline ends came to 12 bases. The CDR3 sequence: CASSTRGAANEKLFF. The CDR3 DNA follows: TGTGCCAGTAGTACCAGGGGAGCAGCTAATGAAAAACTGTTTTTT.

The chain has TRBV5-1 and TRBJ2-3; D may be TRBD2 (5 bases). The germline CDR1 and CDR2 sequences are SGHRS and YFSETQ. Trimming took 0 bases from V and 6 from J, leaving 14 bases between them. There are 15 residues in the CDR3. As DNA, the CDR3 is TGCGCCAGCAGCTTGGACCCCCAGACTATCGATACGCAGTATTTT. This codes for CASSLDPQTIDTQYF.

The chain uses TRBV7-9 and TRBJ1-3, with D unclear. CDR3 length: 16 amino acids. V was cut by 0 bases and J by 2 bases, with 11 bases left in between. The germline V gene encodes CDR1 SEHNR and CDR2 FQNEAQ (reference sequence). The CDR3 DNA reads TGTGCCAGCAGCTTAGCGGTCGCCGGGGCTGGAAACACCATATATTTT. Translation gives CASSLAVAGAGNTIYF.

This clone was observed a single time. The V and J genes are TRBV5-1 and TRBJ1-2; TRBD1 matches 8 bases. Looked up from germline, CDR1 is SGHRS and CDR2 is YFSETQ. V lost 1 base to trimming and J lost 6 bases; unmatched junction nucleotides: 8. The CDR3 has 15 amino acids. In nucleotides, the CDR3 is TGCGCCAGCAGCTTGTACCTCAGGGGGCCCCATGGCTACACCTTC. This encodes CASSLYLRGPHGYTF.

This CDR3 reads CSVEVGQGGPFYGYTF. The CDR3 coding sequence is TGCAGCGTTGAAGTGGGACAGGGGGGCCCATTTTATGGCTACACCTTC. This rearrangement joins TRBV29-1 to TRBJ1-2; 11 positions match TRBD1. The CDR3 runs 16 residues. The V and J ends lost 1 base and 5 bases, in that order; junction bases with no gene match: 9. Germline values: CDR1 SQVTM, CDR2 ANQGSEA.

This sequence joins TRBV30 and TRBJ1-2; D possibly corresponds to TRBD1 (5 bases). The CDR3 is 12 residues long. The germline V and J ends were trimmed by 4 bases and 13 bases, with 19 bases remaining between them. Germline CDR1 is GTSNPN and CDR2 is SVGIG (reference sequence). The CDR3 bases are TGTGCCTGGAAAGTAGGACACGACGGCGGCACCTTC. Encoded protein: CAWKVGHDGGTF.

This clone was detected once. The rearrangement uses TRBV5-1 and TRBJ2-2; 7 bases agree with TRBD2. Germline V gene data show CDR1 as SGHRS and CDR2 as YFSETQ. V shed 4 bases, J shed 1 base, and the junction held 4 bases outside the gene matches. There are 15 residues in the CDR3. CDR3 bases: TGCGCCAGCAGCAGGGACTACCAGAACACCGGGGAGCTGTTTTTT. Its protein product is CASSRDYQNTGELFF.

The rearrangement uses TRBV7-8 and TRBJ1-1, with D uncertain. This CDR3 has 15 amino acids. CDR1 is SGHVS, CDR2 FQNEAQ, per germline. V was trimmed by 1 base and J by 0 bases, leaving 9 bases between them. CDR3 amino acids: CASSLGGSMNTEAFF. CDR3 sequence (DNA): TGTGCCAGCAGCTTAGGTGGGAGTATGAACACTGAAGCTTTCTTT.

V gene TRBV5-1 combines with J gene TRBJ2-2, with 7 nucleotides matching TRBD1. J gave up 4 bases and V 5 bases, and 8 bases lay outside the gene matches. Germline V lookup: CDR1 SGHRS, CDR2 YFSETQ. The CDR3 has 15 amino acids. Written as DNA, the CDR3 is TGCGCCAGCAGGGTACGACAGGGTTCCACCGGGGAGCTGTTTTTT. Translation gives CASRVRQGSTGELFF.